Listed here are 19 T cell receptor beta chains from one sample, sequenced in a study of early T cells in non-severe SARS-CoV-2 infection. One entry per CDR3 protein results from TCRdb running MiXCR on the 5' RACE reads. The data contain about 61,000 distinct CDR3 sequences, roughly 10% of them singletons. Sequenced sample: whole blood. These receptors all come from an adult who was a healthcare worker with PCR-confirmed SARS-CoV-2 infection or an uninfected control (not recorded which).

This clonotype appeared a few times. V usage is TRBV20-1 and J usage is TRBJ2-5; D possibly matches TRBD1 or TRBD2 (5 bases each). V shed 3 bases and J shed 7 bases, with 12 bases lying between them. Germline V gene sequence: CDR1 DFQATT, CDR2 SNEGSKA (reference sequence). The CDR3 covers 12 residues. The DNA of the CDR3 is TGCAGTGCTAGCGGGGCCGACGGGACCCAGTACTTC. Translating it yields CSASGADGTQYF.

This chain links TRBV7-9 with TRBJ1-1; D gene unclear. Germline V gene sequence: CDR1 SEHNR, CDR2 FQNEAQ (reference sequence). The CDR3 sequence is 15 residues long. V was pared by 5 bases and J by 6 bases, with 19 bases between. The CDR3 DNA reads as TGTGCCAGCAGCGCAAAGCCGGTGGAGACTGCTGAAGCTTTCTTT. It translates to CASSAKPVETAEAFF.

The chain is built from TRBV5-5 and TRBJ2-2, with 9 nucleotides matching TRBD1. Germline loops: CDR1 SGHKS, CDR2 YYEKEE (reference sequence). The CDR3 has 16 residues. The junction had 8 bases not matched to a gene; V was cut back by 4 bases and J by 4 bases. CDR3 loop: CASSLTGGAGTGELFF. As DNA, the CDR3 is TGTGCCAGCAGCCTCACAGGGGGCGCGGGCACCGGGGAGCTGTTTTTT.

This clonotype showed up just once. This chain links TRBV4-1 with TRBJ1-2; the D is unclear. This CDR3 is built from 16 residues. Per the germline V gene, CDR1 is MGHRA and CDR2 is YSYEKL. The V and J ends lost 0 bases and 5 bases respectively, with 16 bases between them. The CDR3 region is CASSQDDLMGYYGYTF. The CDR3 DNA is TGCGCCAGCAGCCAAGATGACCTGATGGGGTATTATGGCTACACCTTC.

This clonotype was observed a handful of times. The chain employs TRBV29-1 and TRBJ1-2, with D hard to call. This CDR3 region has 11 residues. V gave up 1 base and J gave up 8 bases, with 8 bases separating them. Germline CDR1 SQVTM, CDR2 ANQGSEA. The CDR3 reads CSVEGGGGYTF. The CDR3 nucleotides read TGCAGCGTTGAAGGGGGAGGCGGCTACACCTTC.

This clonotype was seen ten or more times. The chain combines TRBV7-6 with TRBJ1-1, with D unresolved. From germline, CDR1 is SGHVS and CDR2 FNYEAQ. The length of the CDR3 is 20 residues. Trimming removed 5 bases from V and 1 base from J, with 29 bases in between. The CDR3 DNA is TGTGCCAGCAGCCTGTTTATATCATCCCTAGCGACACGGACGAACACTGAAGCTTTCTTT. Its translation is CASSLFISSLATRTNTEAFF.

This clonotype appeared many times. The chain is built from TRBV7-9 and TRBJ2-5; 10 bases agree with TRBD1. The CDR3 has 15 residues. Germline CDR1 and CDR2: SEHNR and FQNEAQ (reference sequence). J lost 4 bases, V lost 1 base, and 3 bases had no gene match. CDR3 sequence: CASSLGTGGPETQYF. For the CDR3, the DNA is TGTGCCAGCAGCTTAGGGACAGGGGGGCCAGAGACCCAGTACTTC.

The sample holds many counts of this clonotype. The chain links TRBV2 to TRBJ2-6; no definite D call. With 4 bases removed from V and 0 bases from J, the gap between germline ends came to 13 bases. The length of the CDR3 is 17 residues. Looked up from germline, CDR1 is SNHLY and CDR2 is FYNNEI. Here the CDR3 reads CASSVASGDSGANVLTF. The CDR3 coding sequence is TGTGCCAGCAGTGTGGCGTCAGGAGACTCTGGGGCCAACGTCCTGACTTTC.

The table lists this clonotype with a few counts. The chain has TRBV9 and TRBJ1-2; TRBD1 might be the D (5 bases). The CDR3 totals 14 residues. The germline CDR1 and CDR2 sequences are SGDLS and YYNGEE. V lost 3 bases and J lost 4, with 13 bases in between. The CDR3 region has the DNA TGTGCCAGCAGCGCGGGGACGGCCCCCTATGGCTACACCTTC. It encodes CASSAGTAPYGYTF.

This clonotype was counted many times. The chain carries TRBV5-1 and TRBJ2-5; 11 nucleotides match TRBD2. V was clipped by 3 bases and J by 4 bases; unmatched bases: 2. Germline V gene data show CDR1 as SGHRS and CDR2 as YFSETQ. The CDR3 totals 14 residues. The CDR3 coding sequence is TGCGCCAGCAGCTCTGGACTAGCGGGAGAGACCCAGTACTTC. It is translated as CASSSGLAGETQYF.

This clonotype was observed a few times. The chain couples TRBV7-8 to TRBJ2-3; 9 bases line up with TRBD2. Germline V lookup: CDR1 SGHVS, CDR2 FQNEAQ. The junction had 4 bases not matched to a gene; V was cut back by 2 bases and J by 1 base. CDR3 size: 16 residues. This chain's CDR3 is CASSLRAGGRTDTQYF. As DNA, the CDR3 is TGTGCCAGCAGCTTAAGAGCGGGGGGCCGCACAGATACGCAGTATTTT.

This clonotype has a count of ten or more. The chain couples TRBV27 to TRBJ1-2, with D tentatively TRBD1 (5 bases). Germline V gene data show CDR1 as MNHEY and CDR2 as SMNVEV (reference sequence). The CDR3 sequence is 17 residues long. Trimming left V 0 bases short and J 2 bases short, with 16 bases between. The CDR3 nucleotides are TGTGCCAGCAGTTTATCTCCTTTGGGGACGAAAAACTATGGCTACACCTTC. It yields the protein CASSLSPLGTKNYGYTF.

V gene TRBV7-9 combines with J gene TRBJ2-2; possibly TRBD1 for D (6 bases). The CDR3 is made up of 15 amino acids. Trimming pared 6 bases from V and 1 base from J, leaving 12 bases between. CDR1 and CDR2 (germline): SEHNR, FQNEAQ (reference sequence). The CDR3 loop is CASRLDRLNTGELFF. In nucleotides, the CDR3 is TGTGCCAGCAGACTTGACAGGCTGAACACCGGGGAGCTGTTTTTT.

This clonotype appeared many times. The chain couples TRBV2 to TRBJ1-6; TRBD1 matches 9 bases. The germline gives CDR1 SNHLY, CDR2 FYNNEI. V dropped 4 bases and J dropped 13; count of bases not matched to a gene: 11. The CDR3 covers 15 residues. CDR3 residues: CASSAPGQGRGPLHF. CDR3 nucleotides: TGTGCCAGCAGTGCCCCGGGACAGGGACGAGGGCCCCTCCACTTT.

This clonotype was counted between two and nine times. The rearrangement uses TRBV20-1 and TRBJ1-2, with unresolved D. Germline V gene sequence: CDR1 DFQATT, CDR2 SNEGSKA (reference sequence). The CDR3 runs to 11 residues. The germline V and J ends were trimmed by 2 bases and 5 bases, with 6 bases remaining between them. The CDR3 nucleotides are TGCAGTGCTAGACGGGAGTATGGCTACACCTTC. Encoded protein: CSARREYGYTF.

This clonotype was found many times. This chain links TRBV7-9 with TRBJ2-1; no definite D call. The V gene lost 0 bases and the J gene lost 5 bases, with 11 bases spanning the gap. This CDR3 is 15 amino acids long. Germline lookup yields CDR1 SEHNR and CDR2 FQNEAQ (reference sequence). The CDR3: CASSLAPRLNNEQFF. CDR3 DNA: TGTGCCAGCAGCTTAGCCCCGCGACTGAACAATGAGCAGTTCTTC.

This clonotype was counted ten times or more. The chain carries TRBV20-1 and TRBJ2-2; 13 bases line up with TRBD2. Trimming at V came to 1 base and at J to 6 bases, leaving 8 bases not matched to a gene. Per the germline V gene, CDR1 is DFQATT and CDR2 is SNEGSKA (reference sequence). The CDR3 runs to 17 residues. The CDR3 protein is CSARAPGTSGVSGELFF. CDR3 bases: TGCAGTGCTAGAGCCCCGGGGACTAGCGGGGTCTCCGGGGAGCTGTTTTTT.

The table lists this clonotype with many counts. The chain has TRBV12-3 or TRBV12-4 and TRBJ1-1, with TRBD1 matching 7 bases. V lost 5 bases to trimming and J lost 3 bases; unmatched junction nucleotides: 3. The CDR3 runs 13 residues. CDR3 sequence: CASSRGGHTEAFF. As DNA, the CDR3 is TGTGCCAGCAGTAGAGGGGGCCACACTGAAGCTTTCTTT.

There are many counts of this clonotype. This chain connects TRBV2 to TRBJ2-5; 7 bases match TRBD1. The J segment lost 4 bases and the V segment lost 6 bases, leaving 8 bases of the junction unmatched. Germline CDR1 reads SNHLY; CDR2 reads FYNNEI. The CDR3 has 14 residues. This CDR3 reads CASSPTGQGETQYF. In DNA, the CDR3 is TGTGCCAGCAGCCCGACAGGGCAGGGAGAGACCCAGTACTTC.